This T cell receptor (beta chain) originates from a study of CXCR3-negative and CXCR3-positive naive CD8 T cells. Findings of the study overall: The study found comparably high diversity in both naive subsets and much lower diversity in memory CD8+ cells. From TRB CDR3 properties, TCR strength was inferred; surface CD5 did not differ between naive subsets. Most assays used freshly isolated PBMCs, as cryopreservation partially reduced CXCR3.

On this clonotype: The antigen remains unidentified.

The libraries of TRB cDNA were constructed through 5' RACE using UMI labels. No DNA is given; TCRdb re-called the 5' RACE reads and lists each CDR3 protein once. Its listing shows 50,000 to 65,000 distinct CDR3 sequences. Germline lookup yields CDR1 DFQATT and CDR2 SNEGSKA (reference sequence). The CDR3 is made up of 13 amino acids. The J gene is TRBJ2-5, the V gene TRBV20-1; the D call of TRBD1 rests on TCRdb alone, since no DNA is present to check it. The receptor was isolated from a human donor in good health. Some clones in this sample may be carry-over from other donors' samples. The specimen sequenced was memory CD8+ T cells from blood. The CDR3 region is CSAPTGAAETQYF.